This entry lists 5 T cell receptor beta chains sequenced from one sample in a study of human T cells and chemical hapten exposure. Time point described: patch test 1, 2 weeks after DPC sensitization. The treatment denotes: therapeutic diphenylcyclopropenone sensitization with weekly scalp DPC. MiXCR, applied by TCRdb to the RACE reads, yields one record per CDR3 protein. The sample carries roughly 120,000 distinct CDR3 sequences, around 10% recorded once. The sequencing used whole blood, collected in connection with sensitization to the hapten diphenylcyclopropenone (DPC). Receptor source: a woman between 50 and 59 years old with alopecia areata. Some clones in this sample may be carry-over from other donors' samples.

This clonotype has a count of ten or more. The chain is built from TRBV7-2 and TRBJ2-1; TRBD2 agrees at 9 bases. Unmatched junction bases numbered 9, after V lost 5 bases and J lost 4 bases. The CDR3 sequence is 16 residues long. The germline gives CDR1 SGHTA, CDR2 FQGNSA. The CDR3 is CASSPLAGVSYNEQFF. Written as DNA, the CDR3 is TGTGCCAGCAGCCCATTAGCGGGGGTCTCATACAATGAGCAGTTCTTC.

V is TRBV6-1 and J is TRBJ1-5; TRBD1 is a possible D gene (5 bases). Between the trimmed V and J ends, which lost 7 bases and 7 bases, there was a span of 17 bases. The length of the CDR3 is 14 residues. Germline CDR1 reads MNHNS; CDR2 reads SASEGT. The DNA of the CDR3 is TGTGCCAGCACCCTGTTCCAGGGATCCCAGCCCCAGCATTTT. Residues: CASTLFQGSQPQHF.

This clonotype was counted at least ten times. The chain couples TRBV6-5 to TRBJ2-1; 8 bases fit TRBD1. The CDR3 loop spans 15 amino acids. CDR1 MNHEY and CDR2 SVGAGI come from the germline V gene. The trim removed 6 bases at V and 4 bases at J, leaving 8 bases unmatched. The chain's CDR3 is CASRPDRGFYNEQFF. Written as DNA, the CDR3 is TGTGCCAGCAGACCCGACAGGGGTTTTTACAATGAGCAGTTCTTC.

This clonotype came up a few times. CDR3 sequence (DNA): TGCAGCGTCCTCAGGGGGCGGGAGACCCAGTACTTC. Amino acids: CSVLRGRETQYF. The chain joins TRBV29-1 to TRBJ2-5; 8 bases line up with TRBD1. This CDR3 has 12 residues. Germline CDR1 is SQVTM and CDR2 is ANQGSEA. V was pared by 6 bases and J by 5 bases, with 5 bases of the junction left unmatched.

The rearrangement joins TRBV11-2 to TRBJ2-1, with D possibly being TRBD2 (5 bases). Germline V gene sequence: CDR1 SGHAT, CDR2 FQNNGV. CDR3 length: 15 residues. The V end lost 3 bases, the J end lost 6 bases, and 15 bases lay between the germline ends. This CDR3 is CASSFGTSSFNEQFF. In DNA, the CDR3 is TGTGCCAGCAGCTTCGGAACTAGTAGCTTCAATGAGCAGTTCTTC.